This T cell receptor beta chain was sequenced during a study of control samples from healthy donors and cancer patients. The germline V gene encodes CDR1 SGHRS and CDR2 YFSETQ. The length of the CDR3 is 16 residues. V shed 0 bases and J 7 bases; nucleotides not matched to a gene: 13. This table comes from immunoSEQ multiplex PCR, and its TCRdb copy is limited to in-frame clones, with some not included. The table lists 95,000 to 150,000 clones, approximately 92% of them singletons. V is TRBV5-1 and J is TRBJ2-7; 7 positions agree with TRBD1. This TCR derives from an elderly man with head and neck cancer. The sample was PBMCs. The CDR3 sequence is CASSLVWQGVRGEQYF. The CDR3 coding sequence is TGCGCCAGCAGCTTGGTTTGGCAGGGGGTTAGGGGAGAGCAGTACTTC.